Listed here are 11 T cell receptor beta chains from one sample, sequenced in a study of cytomegalovirus exposure and HLA in healthy donors. The PCR made use of 60 Vbeta and 13 Jbeta primers. Clones were sequenced by immunoSEQ multiplex PCR, and TCRdb holds only the in-frame ones, with some missing. Among fewer than 150,000 clones listed, over 75% were seen once. The sequenced sample was PBMCs. These receptors all come from a male donor in good health and CMV-seronegative.

The rearrangement joins TRBV4-3 to TRBJ2-1; TRBD2 matches at 11 bases. J was trimmed by 7 bases and V by 0 bases; bases with no gene match: 5. This CDR3 region has 16 residues. From germline, CDR1 is LGHNA and CDR2 YSLEER. Here the CDR3 reads CASSQDLAGGWNEQFF. The CDR3 nucleotides are TGCGCCAGCAGCCAAGATCTAGCGGGAGGATGGAATGAGCAGTTCTTC.

Note on this clone: The junction departs from the called germline gene at one end, perhaps through a read error. The gene calls are TRBV27 and TRBJ2-7; D gene uncertain. Germline assignment: CDR1 MNHEY and CDR2 SMNVEV (reference sequence). The CDR3 is made up of 14 amino acids. The CDR3 region is CAGSSNGQIYEQYF. CDR3 coding DNA: TGTGCCGGCAGCTCCAATGGGCAGATCTACGAGCAGTACTTC.

The chain has TRBV27 and TRBJ1-6, with 8 bases matching TRBD1. V lost 6 bases to trimming and J lost 7 bases; unmatched junction nucleotides: 11. Germline CDR1 MNHEY, CDR2 SMNVEV (reference sequence). This CDR3 contains 16 residues. Here the CDR3 DNA reads TGTGCCAGCAGCTTAGGGACAGGAGTTTGGAATTCACCCCTCCACTTT. It is translated as CASSLGTGVWNSPLHF.

The V gene is TRBV21-1, the J gene TRBJ1-5; TRBD1, the table's D call, was not compared with the DNA. TRBV21-1 is listed as a pseudogene. The CDR3 spans 17 residues. The CDR3 coding sequence is TGTGCCAGCAGCAAAGCCCGGGGACAGGGGCGAAATCAGCCCCAGCATTTT. This codes for CASSKARGQGRNQPQHF.

The genes are TRBV7-2 and TRBJ1-1; D may be TRBD1 (5 bases). CDR1 is SGHTA, CDR2 FQGNSA, per germline. Deletions cut 4 bases from V and 1 base from J, with 7 bases between. The CDR3 has 13 residues. CDR3 region: CASSYDRNTEAFF. CDR3 bases: TGTGCCAGCAGCTACGACAGGAACACTGAAGCTTTCTTT.

This chain uses TRBV5-4 with TRBJ2-1; the D gene is possibly TRBD1 (5 bases). Looked up from germline, CDR1 is SGHNT and CDR2 is YYREEE (reference sequence). The CDR3 runs to 12 residues. V lost 4 bases, J lost 4 bases, and 6 bases lay in between. The CDR3 loop reads CASSGQYNEQFF. The CDR3 DNA reads as TGTGCCAGCAGCGGACAATACAATGAGCAGTTCTTC.

The chain uses TRBV27 and TRBJ2-7; 15 bases line up with TRBD2. Trimming cost V 0 bases and J 4 bases; bases outside gene matches: 4. Germline CDR1 reads MNHEY; CDR2 reads SMNVEV (reference sequence). This CDR3 contains 17 residues. CDR3: CASSLSGLAGGFYEQYF. DNA of the CDR3: TGTGCCAGCAGTTTATCAGGACTAGCGGGAGGGTTTTACGAGCAGTACTTC.

The chain couples TRBV6-5 to TRBJ2-7, with 8 nucleotides matching TRBD1. CDR1 and CDR2 from the germline V gene are MNHEY and SVGAGI. With 0 bases clipped from V and 2 bases from J, the junction kept 6 bases outside the gene matches. CDR3 length: 16 residues. The CDR3 loop reads CASSYSSSGGPYEQYF. The CDR3 region has the DNA TGTGCCAGCAGTTACTCATCATCAGGGGGCCCCTACGAGCAGTACTTC.

The CDR3 loop is CASSESVTPYGYTF. CDR3 nucleotide sequence: TGTGCCAGCAGTGAGAGCGTTACCCCATATGGCTACACCTTC. The rearrangement links TRBV6-4 to TRBJ1-2; D call uncertain. CDR1 and CDR2 (germline): MRHNA, SNTAGT. The CDR3 has 14 amino acids. V was clipped by 3 bases and J by 5 bases, with 13 bases between them.

The chain recombines TRBV5-1 with TRBJ2-5; a possible D gene is TRBD1 (5 bases). Germline V gene data show CDR1 as SGHRS and CDR2 as YFSETQ. The CDR3 runs to 15 residues. V was pared by 0 bases and J by 4 bases, with 13 bases between. The CDR3 sequence is CASSLEGHEGETQYF. The CDR3 DNA sequence: TGCGCCAGCAGCTTGGAGGGGCATGAAGGAGAGACCCAGTACTTC.

V and J are TRBV10-1 and TRBJ2-7, with D hard to call. Trimming left V 4 bases short and J 5 bases short, with 9 bases between. This CDR3 is 12 amino acids long. The germline gives CDR1 WNHNN, CDR2 SYGVQD (reference sequence). CDR3 loop: CASSGSNNEQYF. The CDR3, as DNA: TGCGCCAGCAGTGGATCGAACAACGAGCAGTACTTC.